The clone carrying this T cell receptor beta chain was detected only a few times. The antigen remains unidentified. This specimen belongs to a study of CD8 T cells in ankylosing spondylitis. Study-wide results and limits: It appeared that ankylosing spondylitis blood was characterized by a TCR beta motif of roughly 8 highly homologous variants.

TCRdb reprocessed the 5' RACE reads with MiXCR, giving one entry per CDR3 protein. The data show 650,000 to 800,000 distinct CDR3 sequences, under 20% seen once. From germline, CDR1 is SQVTM and CDR2 ANQGSEA. V lost 5 bases and J lost 4; bases outside the gene matches: 14. The CDR3 has 17 amino acids. This sequence originates from a male donor with ankylosing spondylitis. What was sequenced was blood, either unsorted or a sorted T cell fraction (not recorded which). The chain joins TRBV29-1 to TRBJ2-1, with 10 bases lining up with TRBD2. CDR3 nucleotide sequence: TGCAGCGTTCCTGGGCTAGCGGGAGCGAGTTGGTACAATGAGCAGTTCTTC. It codes for CSVPGLAGASWYNEQFF.